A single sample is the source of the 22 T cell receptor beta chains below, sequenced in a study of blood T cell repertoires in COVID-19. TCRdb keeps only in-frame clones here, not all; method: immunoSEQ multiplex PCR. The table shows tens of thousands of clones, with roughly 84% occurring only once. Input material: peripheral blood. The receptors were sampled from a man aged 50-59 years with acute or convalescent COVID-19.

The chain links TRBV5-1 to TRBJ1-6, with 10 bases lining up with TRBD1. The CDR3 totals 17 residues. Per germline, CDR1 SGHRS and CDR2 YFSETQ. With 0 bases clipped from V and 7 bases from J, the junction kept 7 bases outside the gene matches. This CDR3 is CASSLARGGQGNSPLHF. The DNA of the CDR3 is TGCGCCAGCAGCTTGGCCCGGGGGGGACAGGGGAATTCACCCCTCCACTTT.

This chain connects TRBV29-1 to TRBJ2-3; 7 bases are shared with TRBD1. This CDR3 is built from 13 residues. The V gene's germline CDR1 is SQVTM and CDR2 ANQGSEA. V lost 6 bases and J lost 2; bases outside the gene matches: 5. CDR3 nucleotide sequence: TGCAGCGTCCAGGGGGACCTCACAGATACGCAGTATTTT. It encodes CSVQGDLTDTQYF.

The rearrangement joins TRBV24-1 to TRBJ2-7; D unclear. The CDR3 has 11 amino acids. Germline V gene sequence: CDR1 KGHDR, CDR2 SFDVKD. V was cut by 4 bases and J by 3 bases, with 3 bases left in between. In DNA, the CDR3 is TGTGCCACCAGTGACCTCTACGAGCAGTACTTC. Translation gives CATSDLYEQYF.

The CDR3 bases are TGTGCCACCAAACCGAGTCGACGGACAGGGGGCTCCTCCTATAATTCACCCCTCCACTTT. Translation gives CATKPSRRTGGSSYNSPLHF. V is TRBV15 and J is TRBJ1-6, with 11 bases aligning to TRBD1. Germline trimming cut 7 bases from V and 0 bases from J; bases unmatched to any gene: 14. The CDR3 sequence is 20 residues long. Germline-derived CDR1 and CDR2 are LNHNV and YYDKDF (reference sequence).

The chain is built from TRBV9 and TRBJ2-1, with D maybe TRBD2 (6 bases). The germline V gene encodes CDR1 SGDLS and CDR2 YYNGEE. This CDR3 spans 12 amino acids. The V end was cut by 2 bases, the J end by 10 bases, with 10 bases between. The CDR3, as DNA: TGTGCCAGCAGCGTGGGGACTTCAGAGCAGTTCTTC. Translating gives CASSVGTSEQFF.

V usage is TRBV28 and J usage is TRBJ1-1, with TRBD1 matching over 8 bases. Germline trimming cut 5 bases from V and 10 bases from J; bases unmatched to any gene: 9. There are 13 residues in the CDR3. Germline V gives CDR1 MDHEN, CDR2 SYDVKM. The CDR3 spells CASSPGQEPLAFF. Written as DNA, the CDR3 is TGTGCCAGCAGTCCGGGACAGGAGCCCTTAGCTTTCTTT.

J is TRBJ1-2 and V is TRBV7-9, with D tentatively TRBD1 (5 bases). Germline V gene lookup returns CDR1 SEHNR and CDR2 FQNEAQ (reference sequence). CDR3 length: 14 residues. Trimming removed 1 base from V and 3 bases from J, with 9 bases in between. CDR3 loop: CASSLDGTHYGYTF. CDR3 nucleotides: TGTGCCAGCAGCTTAGATGGGACTCACTATGGCTACACCTTC. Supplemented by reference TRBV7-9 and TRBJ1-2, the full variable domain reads DTGVSQNPRHKITKRGQNVTFRCDPISEHNRLYWYRQTLGQGPEFLTYFQNEAQLEKSRLLSDRFSAERPKGSFSTLEIQRTEQGDSAMYLCASSLDGTHYGYTFGSGTRLTVV.

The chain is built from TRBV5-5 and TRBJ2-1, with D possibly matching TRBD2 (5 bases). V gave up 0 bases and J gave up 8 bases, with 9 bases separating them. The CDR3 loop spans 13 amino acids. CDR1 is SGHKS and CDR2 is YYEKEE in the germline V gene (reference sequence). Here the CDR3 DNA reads TGTGCCAGCAGCTTGGGGACGAGGGATGAGCAGTTCTTC. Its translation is CASSLGTRDEQFF.

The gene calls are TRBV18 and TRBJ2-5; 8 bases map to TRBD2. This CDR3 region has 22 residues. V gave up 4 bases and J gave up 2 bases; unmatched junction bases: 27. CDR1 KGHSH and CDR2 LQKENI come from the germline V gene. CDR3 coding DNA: TGTGCCAGCTCACTCATCCTCCAGTGGCCGGGGGGGCCTTTCGGAGCTCAAGAGACCCAGTACTTC. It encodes CASSLILQWPGGPFGAQETQYF.

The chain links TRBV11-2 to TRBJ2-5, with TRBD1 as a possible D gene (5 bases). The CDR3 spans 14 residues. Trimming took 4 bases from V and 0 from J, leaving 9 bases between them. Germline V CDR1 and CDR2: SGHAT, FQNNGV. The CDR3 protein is CASSSWTNQETQYF. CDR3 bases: TGTGCCAGCAGCTCGTGGACAAACCAAGAGACCCAGTACTTC.

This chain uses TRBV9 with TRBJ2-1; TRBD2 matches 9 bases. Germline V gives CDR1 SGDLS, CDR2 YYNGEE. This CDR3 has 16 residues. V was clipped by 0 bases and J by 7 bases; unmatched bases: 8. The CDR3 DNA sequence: TGTGCCAGCAGCGTAGTGGAGATAGCGGGGGTTAATGAGCAGTTCTTC. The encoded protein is CASSVVEIAGVNEQFF.

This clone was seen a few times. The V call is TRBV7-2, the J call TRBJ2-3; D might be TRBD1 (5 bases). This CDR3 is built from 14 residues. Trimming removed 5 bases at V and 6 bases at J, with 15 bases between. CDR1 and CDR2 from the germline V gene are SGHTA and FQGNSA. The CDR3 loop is CASSPDTSMDTQYF. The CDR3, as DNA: TGTGCCAGCAGCCCGGACACTTCCATGGATACGCAGTATTTT.

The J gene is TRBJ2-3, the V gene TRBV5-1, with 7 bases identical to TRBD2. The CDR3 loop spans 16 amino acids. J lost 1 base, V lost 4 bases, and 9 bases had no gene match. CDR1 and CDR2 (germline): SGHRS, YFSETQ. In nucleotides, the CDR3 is TGCGCCAGCAGCAAACCTCTAGCGGCGGGCACAGATACGCAGTATTTT. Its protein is CASSKPLAAGTDTQYF.

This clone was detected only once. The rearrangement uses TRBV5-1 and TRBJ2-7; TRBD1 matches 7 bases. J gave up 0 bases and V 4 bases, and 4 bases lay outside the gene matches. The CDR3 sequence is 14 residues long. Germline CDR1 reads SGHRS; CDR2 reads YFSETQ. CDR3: CASSHWDSSYEQYF. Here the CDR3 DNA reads TGCGCCAGCAGCCACTGGGACAGCTCCTACGAGCAGTACTTC.

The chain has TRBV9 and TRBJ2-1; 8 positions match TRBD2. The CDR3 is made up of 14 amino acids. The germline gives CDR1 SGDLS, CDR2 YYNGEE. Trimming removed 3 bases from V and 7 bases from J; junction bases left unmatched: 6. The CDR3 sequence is CASSARTSSNEQFF. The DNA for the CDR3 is TGTGCCAGCAGCGCAAGGACTAGCTCTAATGAGCAGTTCTTC.

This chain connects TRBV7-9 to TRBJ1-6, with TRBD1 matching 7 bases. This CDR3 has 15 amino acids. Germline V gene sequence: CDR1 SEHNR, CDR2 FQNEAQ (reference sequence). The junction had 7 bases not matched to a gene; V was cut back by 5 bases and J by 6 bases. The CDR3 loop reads CASSPRQGANSPLHF. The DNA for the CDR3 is TGTGCCAGCAGCCCCAGACAGGGCGCTAATTCACCCCTCCACTTT.

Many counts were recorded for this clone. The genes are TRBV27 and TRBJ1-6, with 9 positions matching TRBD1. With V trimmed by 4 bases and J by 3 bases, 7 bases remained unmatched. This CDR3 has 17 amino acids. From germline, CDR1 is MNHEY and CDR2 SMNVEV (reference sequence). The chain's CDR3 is CASSSGQGGNYNSPLHF. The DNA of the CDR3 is TGTGCCAGCAGTTCGGGACAGGGCGGCAACTATAATTCACCCCTCCACTTT.

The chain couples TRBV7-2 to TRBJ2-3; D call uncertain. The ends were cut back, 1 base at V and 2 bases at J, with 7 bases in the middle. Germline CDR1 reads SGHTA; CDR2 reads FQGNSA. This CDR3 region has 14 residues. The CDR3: CASSLGLSTDTQYF. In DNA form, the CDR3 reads TGTGCCAGCAGCTTAGGACTTTCCACAGATACGCAGTATTTT.

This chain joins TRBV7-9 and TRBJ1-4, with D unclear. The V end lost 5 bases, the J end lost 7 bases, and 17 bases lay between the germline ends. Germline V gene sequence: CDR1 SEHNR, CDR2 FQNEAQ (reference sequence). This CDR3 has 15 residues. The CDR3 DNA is TGTGCCAGCAGCCCATCAGCGGCCCTACGTGAAAAACTGTTTTTT. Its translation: CASSPSAALREKLFF.

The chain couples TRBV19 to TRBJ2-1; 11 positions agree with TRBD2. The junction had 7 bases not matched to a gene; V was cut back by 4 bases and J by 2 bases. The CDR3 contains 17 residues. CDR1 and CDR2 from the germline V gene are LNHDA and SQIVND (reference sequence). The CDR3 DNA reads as TGTGCCAGTAGTAAACAAGGGACTAGCGGAACCTACAATGAGCAGTTCTTC. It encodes CASSKQGTSGTYNEQFF.

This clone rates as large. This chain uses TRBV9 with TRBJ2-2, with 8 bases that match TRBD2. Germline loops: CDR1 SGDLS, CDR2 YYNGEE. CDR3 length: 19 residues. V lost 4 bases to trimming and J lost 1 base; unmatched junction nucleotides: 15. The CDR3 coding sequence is TGTGCCAGCAGCCCTTGGGACGGGGGGGCCCGCGGGAACACCGGGGAGCTGTTTTTT. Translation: CASSPWDGGARGNTGELFF.

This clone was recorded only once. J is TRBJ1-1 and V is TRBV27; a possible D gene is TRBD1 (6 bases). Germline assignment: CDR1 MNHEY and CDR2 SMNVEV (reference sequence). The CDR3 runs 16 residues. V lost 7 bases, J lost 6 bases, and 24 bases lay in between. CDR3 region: CASTVGGGRGFAEAFF. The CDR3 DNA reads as TGTGCCAGCACCGTAGGGGGTGGGAGGGGATTCGCTGAAGCTTTCTTT.